Listed below are T cell receptor beta chains from one sample, sequenced in a study of identical twins. TCRdb used MiXCR to reprocess the 5' RACE reads, holding one entry per CDR3 protein. The sample contains around 530,000 distinct CDR3 sequences, 12% to 15% of which appear only once. The same data also contributed to another study, on yellow fever vaccine responses in identical twins.

What was sequenced was CD4+ T cells sorted from blood. Source of these receptors: a woman aged 18-29 years in good health. CDR3s include the opening cysteine and the closing phenylalanine or tryptophan.

v_call	j_call	cdr3_length	cdr3_aa
TRBV7-9	TRBJ2-1	17	CASSLGDRASSYNEQFF
TRBV6-5	TRBJ2-2	16	CASSYQPPTLTGELFF
TRBV12-3/TRBV12-4	TRBJ1-4	15	CASSPGGIGNEKLFF
TRBV5-1	TRBJ2-2	15	CASSLGRANTGELFF
TRBV7-9	TRBJ1-4	15	CASSLFGVADEKLFF
TRBV5-1	TRBJ1-1	14	CASSLGGTAVEAYF
TRBV5-5	TRBJ2-1	15	CASSYELGSYNEQFF
TRBV7-2	TRBJ1-1	17	CASSLGMGALKYTEAFF
TRBV9	TRBJ2-1	18	CASSVGGLAGVFLNEQFF
TRBV19	TRBJ2-1	15	CASSKGQGSYNEQFF
TRBV29-1	TRBJ2-5	13	CSVGALVRETQYF
TRBV7-7	TRBJ2-7	13	CASSLDQGYEQYF
TRBV12-3/TRBV12-4	TRBJ2-3	16	CASSLRSSGSTDTQYF
TRBV5-1	TRBJ2-5	17	CASSLSSGGTYQETQYF
TRBV9	TRBJ2-7	14	CASSETSGTGEQYF
TRBV12-3/TRBV12-4	TRBJ2-1	17	CASSLPGLAEFYNEQFF
TRBV5-1	TRBJ2-1	15	CASSGRLAGHNEQFF
TRBV5-5	TRBJ2-3	15	CASSMGHHHSDTQYF
TRBV10-3	TRBJ1-2	13	CAISGGRDYGYTF
TRBV4-2	TRBJ2-1	14	CASSPYLGYNEQFF
TRBV7-2	TRBJ2-1	15	CASSLVGGPRREQFF
TRBV12-3/TRBV12-4	TRBJ2-3	15	CASSFGKGSTDTQYF
TRBV5-4	TRBJ1-1	17	CASSFGTGGQMNTEAFF
TRBV4-1	TRBJ2-1	18	CASRDIGRAAFSYNEQFF
TRBV20-1	TRBJ2-7	12	CSANPLLGEQYF
TRBV29-1	TRBJ2-1	13	CSVESRGLNEQFF
TRBV12-3/TRBV12-4	TRBJ2-2	16	CASSSLQGIYTGELFF
TRBV12-5	TRBJ2-7	15	CASGLGLADSYEQYF